This TCR beta chain originates from a study of T cell repertoires in cytomegalovirus infection (dated by TCRdb to 2018 to 2020). With respect to the entire study: The peptide stimulations were aimed at well-studied HLA-B-restricted epitopes as well as recently identified HLA-C-restricted CMV epitopes, whose presentation resists viral immunomodulation. Donor HLA type was relevant to the analysis, as public TCR beta signatures indicated carriage of CMV infection together with the matching HLA type.

The CDR3, cysteine through phenylalanine, is 15 amino acids long. Left in the record is the CDR3 DNA by itself, 45 bases read in frame from the first base. V gives up 6 bases and J gives up 6 bases, and the segment between their germline ends measures 21 bases. Based on the germline V gene, the CDR1 and CDR2 sequences are MDHEN and SYDVKM. These reads were obtained on an Illumina HiSeq 1500. In-frame beta chains were kept once TCRdb had trimmed the public reads at Q25 with fastp and called clones with MiXCR. Rows with one shared CDR3 protein collapse into an entry with the most common genes and DNA. The sample table records some 220,000 distinct CDR3 sequences; less than 50% of these occur just once. The top ten clones comprise approximately 60% of the sample. As concerns this clonotype: No antigen is known for it. The input lacks base qualities; no much larger clone sits a single base away.

Summary of the overall study and its limitations: In both this cohort and an independent cohort of over 350 donors, the cumulative frequency of public TCR beta family members distinguished carriers of CMV infection plus the relevant HLA type. The ex vivo response was dominated by HLA-C-restricted CMV-specific TCR beta clonotypes, and the single most frequent clonotype in two of eight donors was supplied by these HLA-C-restricted clonotypes.

Per the publication, the treatment or condition label means: in vitro stimulation with specific CMV peptide epitopes to enrich CMV-specific T cells. The sequence was obtained from a human donor in good health (CMV status not recorded). Some clones in this sample may be carry-over from other donors' samples. Sample: CD8+ T cells from cultured PBMCs, taken from culture after CMV antigen stimulation. The rearrangement joined TRBV28 to TRBJ2-7, with TRBD2 perhaps the D gene, on 6 matching bases. This receptor carries the CDR3 CASSPSAGPGLEQYF. The sequence in DNA is TGTGCCAGCAGCCCCTCGGCGGGACCGGGGCTCGAGCAGTACTTC. The reference TRBV28 and TRBJ2-7 proteins fill in what lies around the CDR3, so the full variable domain reads DVKVTQSSRYLVKRTGEKVFLECVQDMDHENMFWYRQDPGLGLRLIYFSYDVKMKEKGDIPEGYSVSREKKERFSLILESASTNQTSMYLCASSPSAGPGLEQYFGPGTRLTVT.